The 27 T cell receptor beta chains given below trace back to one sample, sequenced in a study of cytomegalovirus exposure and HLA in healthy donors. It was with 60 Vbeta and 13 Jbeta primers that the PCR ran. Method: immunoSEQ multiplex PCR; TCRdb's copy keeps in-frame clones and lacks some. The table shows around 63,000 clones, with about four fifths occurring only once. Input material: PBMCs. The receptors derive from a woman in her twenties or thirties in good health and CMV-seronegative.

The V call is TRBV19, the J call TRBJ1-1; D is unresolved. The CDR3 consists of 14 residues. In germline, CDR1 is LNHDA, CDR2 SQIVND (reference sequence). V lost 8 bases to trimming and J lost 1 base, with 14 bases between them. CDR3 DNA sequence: TGTGCCAGTTGCCAGATTTTTTCGAACACTGAAGCTTTCTTT. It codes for CASCQIFSNTEAFF.

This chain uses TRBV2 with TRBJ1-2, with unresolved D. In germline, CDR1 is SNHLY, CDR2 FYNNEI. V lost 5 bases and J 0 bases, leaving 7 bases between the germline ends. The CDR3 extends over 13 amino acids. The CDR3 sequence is CASSRLPNYGYTF. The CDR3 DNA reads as TGTGCCAGCAGTCGACTACCTAACTATGGCTACACCTTC.

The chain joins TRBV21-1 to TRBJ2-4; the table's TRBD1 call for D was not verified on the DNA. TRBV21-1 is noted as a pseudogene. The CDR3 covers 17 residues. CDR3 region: CASSFHWDRIAKNIQYF. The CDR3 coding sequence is TGTGCCAGCAGTTTCCACTGGGACAGAATAGCCAAAAACATTCAGTACTTC.

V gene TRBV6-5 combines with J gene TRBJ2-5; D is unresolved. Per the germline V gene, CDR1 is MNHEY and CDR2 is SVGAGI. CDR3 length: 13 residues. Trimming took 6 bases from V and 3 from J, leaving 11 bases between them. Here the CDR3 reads CASRPYEEETQYF. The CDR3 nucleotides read TGTGCCAGCAGACCCTACGAGGAAGAGACCCAGTACTTC.

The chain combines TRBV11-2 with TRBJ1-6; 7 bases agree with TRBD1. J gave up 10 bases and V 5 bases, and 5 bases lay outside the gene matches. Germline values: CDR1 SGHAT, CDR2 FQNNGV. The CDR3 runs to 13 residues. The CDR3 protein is CASSPGGRSPLHF. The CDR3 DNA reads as TGTGCCAGCAGCCCAGGGGGTAGATCACCCCTCCACTTT.

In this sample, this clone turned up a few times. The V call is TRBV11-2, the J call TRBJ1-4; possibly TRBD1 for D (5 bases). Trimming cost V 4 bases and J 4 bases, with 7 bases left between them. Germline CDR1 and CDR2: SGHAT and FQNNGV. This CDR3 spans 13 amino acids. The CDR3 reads CASSSGLNEKLFF. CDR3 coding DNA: TGTGCCAGCAGCTCGGGACTTAATGAAAAACTGTTTTTT. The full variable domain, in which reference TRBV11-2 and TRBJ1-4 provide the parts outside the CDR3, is EAGVAQSPRYKIIEKRQSVAFWCNPISGHATLYWYQQILGQGPKLLIQFQNNGVVDDSQLPKDRFSAERLKGVDSTLKIQPAKLEDSAVYLCASSSGLNEKLFFGSGTQLSVL.

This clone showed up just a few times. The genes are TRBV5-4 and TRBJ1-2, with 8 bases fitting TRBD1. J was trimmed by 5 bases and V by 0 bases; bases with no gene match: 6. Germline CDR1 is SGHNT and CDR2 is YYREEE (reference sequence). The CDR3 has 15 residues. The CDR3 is CASSLGDRRDYGYTF. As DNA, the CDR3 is TGTGCCAGCAGCTTGGGGGACAGGAGAGATTATGGCTACACCTTC.

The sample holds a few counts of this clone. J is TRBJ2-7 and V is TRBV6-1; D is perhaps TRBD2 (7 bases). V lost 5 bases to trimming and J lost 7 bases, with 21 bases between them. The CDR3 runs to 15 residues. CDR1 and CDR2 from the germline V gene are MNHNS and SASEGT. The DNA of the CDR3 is TGTGCCAGCAGTTCCTTGGGGGGGCTCACGAGGGAGCAGTACTTC. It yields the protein CASSSLGGLTREQYF.

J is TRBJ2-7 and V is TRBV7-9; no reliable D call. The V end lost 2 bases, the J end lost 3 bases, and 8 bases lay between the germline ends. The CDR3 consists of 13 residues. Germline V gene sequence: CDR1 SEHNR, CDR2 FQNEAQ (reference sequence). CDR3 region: CASSLYADYEQYF. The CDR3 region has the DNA TGTGCCAGCAGCTTATATGCGGACTACGAGCAGTACTTC.

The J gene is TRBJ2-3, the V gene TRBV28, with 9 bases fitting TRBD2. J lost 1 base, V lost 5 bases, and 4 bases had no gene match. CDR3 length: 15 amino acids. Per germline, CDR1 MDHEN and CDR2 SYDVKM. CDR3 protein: CASSTWTSGTDTQYF. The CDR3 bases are TGTGCCAGCAGTACTTGGACTAGCGGCACAGATACGCAGTATTTT.

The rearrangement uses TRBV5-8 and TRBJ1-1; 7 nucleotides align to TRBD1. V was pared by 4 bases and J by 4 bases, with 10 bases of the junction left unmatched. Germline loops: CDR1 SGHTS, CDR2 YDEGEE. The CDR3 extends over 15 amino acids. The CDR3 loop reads CASSLGAGGATEAFF. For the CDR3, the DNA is TGTGCCAGCAGCCTCGGTGCAGGGGGTGCCACTGAAGCTTTCTTT.

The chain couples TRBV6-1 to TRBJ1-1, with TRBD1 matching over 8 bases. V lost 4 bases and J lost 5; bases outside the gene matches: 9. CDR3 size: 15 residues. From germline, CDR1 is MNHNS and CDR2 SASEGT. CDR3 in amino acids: CASSAPGQGWTEAFF. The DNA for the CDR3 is TGTGCCAGCAGTGCGCCCGGACAGGGCTGGACTGAAGCTTTCTTT.

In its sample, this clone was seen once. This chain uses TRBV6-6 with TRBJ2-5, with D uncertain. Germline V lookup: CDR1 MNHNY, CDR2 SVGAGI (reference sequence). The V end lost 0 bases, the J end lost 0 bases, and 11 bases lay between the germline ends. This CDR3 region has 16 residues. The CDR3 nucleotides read TGTGCCAGCAGTTACTCGGGCCAGGTAGACCAAGAGACCCAGTACTTC. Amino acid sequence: CASSYSGQVDQETQYF.

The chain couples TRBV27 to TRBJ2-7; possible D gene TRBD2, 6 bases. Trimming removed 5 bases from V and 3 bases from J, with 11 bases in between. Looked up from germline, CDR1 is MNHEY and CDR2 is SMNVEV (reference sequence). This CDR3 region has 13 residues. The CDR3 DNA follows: TGTGCCAGCAGTCGGGCTAGCGTCTACGAGCAGTACTTC. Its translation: CASSRASVYEQYF.

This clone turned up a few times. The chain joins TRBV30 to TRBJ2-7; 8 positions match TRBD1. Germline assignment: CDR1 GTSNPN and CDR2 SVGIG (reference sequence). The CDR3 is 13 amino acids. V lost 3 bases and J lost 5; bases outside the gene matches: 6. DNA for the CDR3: TGTGCCTGGAGGCCGGACAGGGTCAACGAGCAGTACTTC. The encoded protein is CAWRPDRVNEQYF.

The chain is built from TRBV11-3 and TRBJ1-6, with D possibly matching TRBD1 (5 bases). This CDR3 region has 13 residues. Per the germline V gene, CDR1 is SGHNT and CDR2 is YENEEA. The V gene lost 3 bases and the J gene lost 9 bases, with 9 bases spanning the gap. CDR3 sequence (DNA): TGTGCCAGCAGCTTGACGGGGGGTTCACCCCTCCACTTT. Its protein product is CASSLTGGSPLHF.

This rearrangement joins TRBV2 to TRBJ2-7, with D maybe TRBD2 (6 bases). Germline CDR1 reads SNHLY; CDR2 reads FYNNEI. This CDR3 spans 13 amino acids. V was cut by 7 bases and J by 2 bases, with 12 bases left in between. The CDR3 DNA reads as TGTGCCAGCATAGGCGGGATGACCTACGAGCAGTACTTC. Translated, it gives CASIGGMTYEQYF.

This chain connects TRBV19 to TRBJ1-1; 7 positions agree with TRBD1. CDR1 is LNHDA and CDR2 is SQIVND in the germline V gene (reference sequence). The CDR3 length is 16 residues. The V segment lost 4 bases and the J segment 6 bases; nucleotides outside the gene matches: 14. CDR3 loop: CASSTHRDRGLPEAFF. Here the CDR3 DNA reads TGTGCCAGTAGTACGCACCGGGACAGAGGGCTTCCTGAAGCTTTCTTT.

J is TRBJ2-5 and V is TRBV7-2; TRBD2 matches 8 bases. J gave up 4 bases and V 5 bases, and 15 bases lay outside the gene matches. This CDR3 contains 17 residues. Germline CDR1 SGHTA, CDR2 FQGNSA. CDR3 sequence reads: CASSRILTSAVGETQYF. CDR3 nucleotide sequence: TGTGCCAGCAGCCGGATTTTGACTAGCGCCGTGGGAGAGACCCAGTACTTC.

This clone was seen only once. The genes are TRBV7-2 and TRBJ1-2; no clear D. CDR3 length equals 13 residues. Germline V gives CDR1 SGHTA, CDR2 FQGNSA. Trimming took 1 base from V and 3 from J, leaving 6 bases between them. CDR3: CASSLVSYYGYTF. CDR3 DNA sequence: TGTGCCAGCAGCTTAGTGTCCTACTATGGCTACACCTTC.

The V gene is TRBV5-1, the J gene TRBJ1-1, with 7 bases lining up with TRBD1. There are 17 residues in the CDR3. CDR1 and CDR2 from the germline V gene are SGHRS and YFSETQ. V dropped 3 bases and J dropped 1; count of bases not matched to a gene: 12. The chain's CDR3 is CASSSRTGLPSNTEAFF. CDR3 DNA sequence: TGCGCCAGCAGCTCCCGGACAGGACTCCCCTCGAACACTGAAGCTTTCTTT.

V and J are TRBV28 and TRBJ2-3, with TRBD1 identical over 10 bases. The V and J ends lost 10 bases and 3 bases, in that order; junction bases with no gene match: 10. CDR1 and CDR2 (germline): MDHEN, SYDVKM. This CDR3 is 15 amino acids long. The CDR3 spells CATLNRDRGTDTQYF. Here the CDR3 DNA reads TGTGCCACCTTAAACCGGGACAGGGGAACAGATACGCAGTATTTT. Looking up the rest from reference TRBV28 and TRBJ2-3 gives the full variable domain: DVKVTQSSRYLVKRTGEKVFLECVQDMDHENMFWYRQDPGLGLRLIYFSYDVKMKEKGDIPEGYSVSREKKERFSLILESASTNQTSMYLCATLNRDRGTDTQYFGPGTRLTVL.

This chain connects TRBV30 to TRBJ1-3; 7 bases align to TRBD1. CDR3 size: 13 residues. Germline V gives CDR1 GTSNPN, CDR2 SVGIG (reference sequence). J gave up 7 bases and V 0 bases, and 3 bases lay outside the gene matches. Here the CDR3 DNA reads TGTGCCTGGAGTGTACCAGGGGGTAACACCATATATTTT. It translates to CAWSVPGGNTIYF.

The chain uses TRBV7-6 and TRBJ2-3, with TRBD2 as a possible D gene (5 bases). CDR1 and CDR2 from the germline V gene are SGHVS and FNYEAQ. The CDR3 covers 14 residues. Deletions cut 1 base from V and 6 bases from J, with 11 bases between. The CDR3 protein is CASSLEASKDTQYF. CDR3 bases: TGTGCCAGCAGCTTAGAGGCTAGCAAGGATACGCAGTATTTT.

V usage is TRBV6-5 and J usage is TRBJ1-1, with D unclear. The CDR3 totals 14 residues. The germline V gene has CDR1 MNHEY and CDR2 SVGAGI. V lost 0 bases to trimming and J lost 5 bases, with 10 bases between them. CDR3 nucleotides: TGTGCCAGCAGTTACTCGGCAGGAAAGACTGAAGCTTTCTTT. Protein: CASSYSAGKTEAFF.

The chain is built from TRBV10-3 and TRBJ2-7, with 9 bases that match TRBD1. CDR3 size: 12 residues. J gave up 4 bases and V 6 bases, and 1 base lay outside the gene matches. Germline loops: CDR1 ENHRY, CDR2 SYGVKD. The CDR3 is CAISGQGYEQYF. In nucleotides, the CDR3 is TGTGCCATCAGCGGACAGGGGTACGAGCAGTACTTC.

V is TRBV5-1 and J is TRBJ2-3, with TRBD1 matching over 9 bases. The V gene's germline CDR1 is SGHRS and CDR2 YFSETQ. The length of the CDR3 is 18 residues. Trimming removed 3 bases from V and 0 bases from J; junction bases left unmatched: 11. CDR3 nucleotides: TGCGCCAGCAGCTGGAACCTACAGGGGGCATTTAGCACAGATACGCAGTATTTT. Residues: CASSWNLQGAFSTDTQYF.